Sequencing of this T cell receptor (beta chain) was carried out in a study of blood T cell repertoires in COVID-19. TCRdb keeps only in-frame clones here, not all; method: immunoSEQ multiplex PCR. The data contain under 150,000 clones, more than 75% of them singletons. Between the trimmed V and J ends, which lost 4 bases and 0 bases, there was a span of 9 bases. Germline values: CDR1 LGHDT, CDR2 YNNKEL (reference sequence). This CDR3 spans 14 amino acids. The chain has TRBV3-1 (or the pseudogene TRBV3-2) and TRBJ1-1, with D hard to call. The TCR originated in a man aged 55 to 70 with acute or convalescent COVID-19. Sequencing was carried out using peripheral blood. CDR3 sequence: CASSPSEVNTEAFF. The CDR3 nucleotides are TGTGCCAGCAGCCCTAGCGAGGTGAACACTGAAGCTTTCTTT.